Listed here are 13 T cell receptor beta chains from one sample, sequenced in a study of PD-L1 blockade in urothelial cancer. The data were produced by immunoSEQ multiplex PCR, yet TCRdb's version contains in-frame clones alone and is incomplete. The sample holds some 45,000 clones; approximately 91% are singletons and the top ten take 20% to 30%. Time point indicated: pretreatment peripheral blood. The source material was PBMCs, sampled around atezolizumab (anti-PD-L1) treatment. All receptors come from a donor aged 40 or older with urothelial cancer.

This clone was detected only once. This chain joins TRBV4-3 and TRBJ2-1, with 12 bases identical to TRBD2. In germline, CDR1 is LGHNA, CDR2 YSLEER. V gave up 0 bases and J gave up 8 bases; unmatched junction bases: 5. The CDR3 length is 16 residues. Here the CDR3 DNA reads TGCGCCAGCAGCCAAGATGGGACTAGCGGGTTCTATGAGCAGTTCTTC. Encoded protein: CASSQDGTSGFYEQFF.

The CDR3: CASSLAGGTPSYEQYF. CDR3 DNA sequence: TGTGCCAGCAGCTTAGCCGGGGGGACGCCATCCTACGAGCAGTACTTC. V and J are TRBV7-2 and TRBJ2-7; TRBD2 agrees at 7 bases. The V gene end was trimmed by 0 bases and the J gene end by 1 base; junction bases not matched to a gene: 6. The germline CDR1 and CDR2 sequences are SGHTA and FQGNSA. The CDR3 has 16 residues.

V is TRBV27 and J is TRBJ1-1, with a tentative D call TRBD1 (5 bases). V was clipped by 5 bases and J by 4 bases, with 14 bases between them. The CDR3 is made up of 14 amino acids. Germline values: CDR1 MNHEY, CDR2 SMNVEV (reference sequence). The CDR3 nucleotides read TGTGCCAGCAGTCGGCTCCCCACAGGCACTGAAGCTTTCTTT. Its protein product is CASSRLPTGTEAFF.

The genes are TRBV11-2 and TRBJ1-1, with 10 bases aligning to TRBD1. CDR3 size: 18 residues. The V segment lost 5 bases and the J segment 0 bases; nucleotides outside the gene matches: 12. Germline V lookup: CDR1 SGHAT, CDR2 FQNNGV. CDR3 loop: CASSQGWGQGPMNTEAFF. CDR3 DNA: TGTGCCAGCAGCCAGGGCTGGGGACAGGGGCCCATGAACACTGAAGCTTTCTTT.

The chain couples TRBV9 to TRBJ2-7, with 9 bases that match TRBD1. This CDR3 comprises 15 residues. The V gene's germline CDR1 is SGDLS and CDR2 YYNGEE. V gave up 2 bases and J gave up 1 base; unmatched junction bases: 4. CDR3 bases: TGTGCCAGCAGCGTTGGGACAGGGTCTTCCTACGAGCAGTACTTC. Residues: CASSVGTGSSYEQYF.

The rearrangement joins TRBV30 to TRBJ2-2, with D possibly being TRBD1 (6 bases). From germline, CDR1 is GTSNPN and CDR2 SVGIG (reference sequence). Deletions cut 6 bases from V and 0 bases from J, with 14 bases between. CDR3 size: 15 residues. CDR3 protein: CACPRTAANTGELFF. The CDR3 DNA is TGTGCCTGCCCCCGGACAGCCGCGAACACCGGGGAGCTGTTTTTT.

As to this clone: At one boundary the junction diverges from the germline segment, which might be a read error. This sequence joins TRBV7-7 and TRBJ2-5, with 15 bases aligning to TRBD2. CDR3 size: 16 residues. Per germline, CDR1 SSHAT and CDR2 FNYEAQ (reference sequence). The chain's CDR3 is CASSSGLAGGQETQYF. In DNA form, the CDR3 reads TGTGCTAGCAGCTCCGGACTAGCGGGGGGGCAAGAGACCCAGTACTTC.

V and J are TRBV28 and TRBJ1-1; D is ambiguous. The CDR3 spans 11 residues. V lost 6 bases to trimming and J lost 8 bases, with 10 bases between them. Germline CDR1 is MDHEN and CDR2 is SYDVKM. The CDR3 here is CASSPRGEAFF. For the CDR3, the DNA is TGTGCCAGCAGCCCCCGGGGAGAAGCTTTCTTT.

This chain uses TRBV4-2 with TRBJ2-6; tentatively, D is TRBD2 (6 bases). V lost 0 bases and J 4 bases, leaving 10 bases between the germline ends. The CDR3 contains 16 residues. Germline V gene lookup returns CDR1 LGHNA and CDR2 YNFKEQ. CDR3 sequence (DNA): TGTGCCAGCAGCCAAGATCGGGGGTCCGGGGCCAACGTCCTGACTTTC. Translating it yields CASSQDRGSGANVLTF.

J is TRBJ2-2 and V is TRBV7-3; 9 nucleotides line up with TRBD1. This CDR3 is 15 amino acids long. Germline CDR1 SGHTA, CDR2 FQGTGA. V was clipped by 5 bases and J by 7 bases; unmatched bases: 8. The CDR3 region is CASSPQGALGGELFF. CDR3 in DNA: TGTGCCAGCAGCCCACAGGGGGCCCTAGGCGGGGAGCTGTTTTTT. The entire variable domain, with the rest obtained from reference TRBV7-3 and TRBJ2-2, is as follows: GAGVSQTPSNKVTEKGKYVELRCDPISGHTALYWYRQSLGQGPEFLIYFQGTGAADDSGLPNDRFFAVRPEGSVSTLKIQRTERGDSAVYLCASSPQGALGGELFFGEGSRLTVL.

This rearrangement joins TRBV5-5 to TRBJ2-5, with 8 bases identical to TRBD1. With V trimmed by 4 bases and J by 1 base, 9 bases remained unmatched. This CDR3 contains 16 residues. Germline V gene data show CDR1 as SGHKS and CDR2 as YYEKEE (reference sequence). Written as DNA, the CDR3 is TGTGCCAGCAGCGAGGGGACAGGCCCACTCCAAGAGACCCAGTACTTC. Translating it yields CASSEGTGPLQETQYF.

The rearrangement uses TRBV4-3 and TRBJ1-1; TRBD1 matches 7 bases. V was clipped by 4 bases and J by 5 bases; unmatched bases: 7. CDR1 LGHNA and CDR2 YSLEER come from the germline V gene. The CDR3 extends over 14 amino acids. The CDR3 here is CASSPATGRTEAFF. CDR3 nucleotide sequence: TGCGCCAGCAGCCCCGCGACAGGGAGGACTGAAGCTTTCTTT.

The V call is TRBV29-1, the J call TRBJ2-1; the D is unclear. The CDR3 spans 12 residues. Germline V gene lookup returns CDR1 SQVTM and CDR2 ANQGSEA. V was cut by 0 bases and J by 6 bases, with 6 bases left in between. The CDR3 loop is CSVEDHSNEQFF. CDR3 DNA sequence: TGCAGCGTTGAAGATCACAGCAATGAGCAGTTCTTC.